This is a list of T cell receptor beta chains from one sample in a study of early T cells in non-severe SARS-CoV-2 infection. TCRdb reprocessed the 5' RACE reads via MiXCR and lists one record per CDR3 protein. Seen here are 80,000 to 95,000 distinct CDR3 sequences, roughly 17% observed once, and the top ten hold around 4.9%. The sample in question was whole blood, obtained at baseline. All receptors derive from an adult who was a healthcare worker with PCR-confirmed SARS-CoV-2 infection or an uninfected control (not recorded which). Each CDR3 is given with its conserved first and last residue. A D gene is named only where the DNA matches it firmly. Size values are once, few and many counts, or a class for expanded clones, and some rows have none.

few | TRBJ1-5 | NA | TRBV20-1 | CSARDKVAGNQPQHF | TGCAGTGCTAGAGATAAAGTGGCGGGGAATCAGCCCCAGCATTTT
few | TRBJ2-5 | NA | TRBV11-2 | CASSLGSGLETQYF | TGTGCCAGCAGCTTAGGCAGCGGGTTGGAGACCCAGTACTTC
NA | TRBJ2-7 | NA | TRBV21-1 | CASTHGSPYEQYF | TGTGCCAGCACTCACGGGAGCCCCTACGAGCAGTACTTC
NA | TRBJ2-7 | NA | TRBV20-1 | CSARGDNYEQYF | TGCAGTGCTAGAGGGGACAACTACGAGCAGTACTTC
many | TRBJ1-2 | NA | TRBV29-1 | CSFWVSPYGYTF | TGCAGCTTCTGGGTTTCCCCCTATGGCTACACCTTC
many | TRBJ1-1 | NA | TRBV7-9 | CASSWGRNTEAFF | TGTGCCAGCAGCTGGGGGAGGAACACTGAAGCTTTCTTT
NA | TRBJ2-1 | TRBD2 | TRBV9 | CASSVATSGSDEQFF | TGTGCCAGCAGCGTAGCGACTAGCGGGAGCGATGAGCAGTTCTTC
few | TRBJ2-7 | NA | TRBV20-1 | CSARSLDYSYEQYF | TGCAGTGCTAGAAGCCTGGACTACTCCTACGAGCAGTACTTC
NA | TRBJ1-1 | NA | TRBV18 | CASSPARENTEAFF | TGTGCCAGCTCACCAGCTCGGGAGAACACTGAAGCTTTCTTT
NA | TRBJ2-5 | NA | TRBV9 | CASSVAGQIEETQYF | TGTGCCAGCAGCGTGGCGGGACAGATAGAAGAGACCCAGTACTTC
few | TRBJ1-1 | NA | TRBV30 | CAWSSLQMNTEAFF | TGTGCCTGGAGTTCACTACAAATGAACACTGAAGCTTTCTTT
NA | TRBJ1-3 | NA | TRBV20-1 | CSASRASHGNTIYF | TGCAGTGCTAGTCGCGCCTCTCATGGAAACACCATATATTTT
few | TRBJ1-2 | TRBD1 | TRBV6-6 | CASSHGQGNLYGYTF | TGTGCCAGCAGTCACGGACAGGGGAACCTCTATGGCTACACCTTC
NA | TRBJ2-1 | TRBD1 | TRBV24-1 | CATSDSLTGANNEQFF | TGTGCCACCAGTGATTCCTTGACAGGGGCCAACAATGAGCAGTTCTTC
NA | TRBJ2-5 | NA | TRBV5-1 | CASSLGVAEETQYF | TGCGCCAGCAGCTTGGGGGTAGCGGAAGAGACCCAGTACTTC
few | TRBJ1-2 | TRBD1 | TRBV5-4 | CASSLGDRFHGYTF | TGTGCCAGCAGCTTGGGGGACAGATTCCATGGCTACACCTTC
few | TRBJ2-1 | TRBD1 | TRBV10-1 | CASSEDPDRTSSYNEQFF | TGCGCCAGCAGTGAAGACCCGGACAGGACAAGCTCCTACAATGAGCAGTTCTTC
many | TRBJ2-4 | NA | TRBV2 | CASSVIRLAVSKHLQYF | TGTGCCAGCAGCGTTATTCGACTCGCGGTTTCCAAACATTTGCAGTACTTC
NA | TRBJ1-4 | NA | TRBV7-6 | CASGGGRIELATNEKLFF | TGTGCCAGCGGGGGGGGACGAATCGAACTTGCAACTAATGAAAAACTGTTTTTT
NA | TRBJ2-1 | TRBD1 | TRBV18 | CASSPLTGNNEQFF | TGTGCCAGCTCACCCTTGACAGGGAACAATGAGCAGTTCTTC
few | TRBJ1-2 | NA | TRBV6-1 | CASSRARLSYGYTF | TGTGCCAGCAGTCGGGCCCGACTATCCTATGGCTACACCTTC
NA | TRBJ2-3 | NA | TRBV11-2 | CASSPLTSSTDTQYF | TGTGCCAGCAGCCCACTGACTTCTAGCACAGATACGCAGTATTTT
NA | TRBJ2-3 | TRBD2 | TRBV7-8 | CASSRSGTSKTDTQYF | TGTGCCAGCAGCCGTTCCGGGACTAGCAAAACAGATACGCAGTATTTT
few | TRBJ2-1 | NA | TRBV28 | CASTPSPRTNEQFF | TGTGCCAGCACCCCATCGCCCAGGACCAATGAGCAGTTCTTC
few | TRBJ2-7 | NA | TRBV18 | CASSKLTDSYEQYF | TGTGCCAGCTCAAAATTAACAGATTCCTACGAGCAGTACTTC
NA | TRBJ1-6 | NA | TRBV6-5 | CASTRQRINSPLHF | TGTGCCAGCACGCGACAGCGGATCAATTCACCCCTCCACTTT
few | TRBJ2-3 | TRBD1 | TRBV5-4 | CASSLRTGITDTQYF | TGTGCCAGCAGCTTGAGGACAGGGATCACAGATACGCAGTATTTT
NA | TRBJ2-7 | TRBD2 | TRBV27 | CASSSYPRTSAYPYEQYF | TGTGCCAGCAGTTCTTACCCCCGGACTAGCGCGTACCCCTACGAGCAGTACTTC
few | TRBJ2-6 | TRBD2 | TRBV4-1 | CASSHPRGGTGANVLTF | TGCGCCAGCAGCCACCCCCGGGGGGGCACTGGGGCCAACGTCCTGACTTTC
NA | TRBJ2-5 | NA | TRBV18 | CASSLRDTTQETQYF | TGTGCCAGCTCACTTCGGGACACAACACAAGAGACCCAGTACTTC
NA | TRBJ2-3 | NA | TRBV7-2 | CASSLGAVRDTQYF | TGTGCCAGCAGCTTAGGCGCGGTACGGGATACGCAGTATTTT
few | TRBJ2-7 | NA | TRBV11-2 | CASSAYRQSYEQYF | TGTGCCAGCAGCGCCTATCGACAGTCCTACGAGCAGTACTTC
NA | TRBJ2-1 | NA | TRBV11-2 | CASRAAGEQFF | TGCGCCAGCAGGGCGGCGGGTGAGCAGTTCTTC
NA | TRBJ1-1 | NA | TRBV6-6 | CASSYSNLEMVPEAFF | TGTGCCAGCAGTTACTCGAATTTGGAGATGGTCCCTGAAGCTTTCTTT
once | TRBJ2-3 | NA | TRBV7-2 | CASSLVRHQGDTQYF | TGTGCCAGCAGCTTAGTACGGCACCAGGGAGATACGCAGTATTTT
NA | TRBJ2-3 | NA | TRBV28 | CASSLRKGTGDTQYF | TGTGCCAGCAGTTTACGGAAAGGGACCGGAGATACGCAGTATTTT
few | TRBJ2-1 | NA | TRBV11-2 | CASSLVSEQFF | TGTGCCAGCAGCTTAGTCAGCGAGCAGTTCTTC
NA | TRBJ2-1 | NA | TRBV7-8 | CASSPGTPSRGNEQFF | TGTGCCAGCAGCCCCGGGACCCCTAGTAGGGGGAATGAGCAGTTCTTC
NA | TRBJ2-4 | NA | TRBV4-2 | CASSQVGPTLRIQYF | TGTGCCAGCAGCCAAGTGGGGCCGACCCTCCGCATTCAGTACTTC
few | TRBJ2-7 | NA | TRBV10-1 | CASSVCRYRFYEQYF | TGCGCCAGCAGTGTTTGTCGGTACCGTTTCTACGAGCAGTACTTC
NA | TRBJ1-4 | NA | TRBV19 | CASTSVGEKLFF | TGTGCCAGTACGTCGGTAGGAGAAAAACTGTTTTTT